This T cell receptor beta chain was retrieved from a study of breast tumors, draining lymph nodes, adjacent tissues. Findings of the study overall: Tumor repertoires ranked between lymph nodes and nontumor tissue in diversity, with V and J gene preferences. Compared with basal-like, luminal-like tumors shared significantly more repertoire with nontumor tissue. The lymph node origin of tumor T cells was framed as consistent with a hypothesis, not demonstrated. Data fit most tumor T cells coming from lymph node, expanding in tumor.

This clonotype was counted once. Antigen: not known. The lymph nodes were axillary draining lymph nodes from breast cancer patients. TCRdb reprocessed the multiplex PCR reads via MiXCR and lists one record per CDR3 protein. The table includes 270,000 or so distinct CDR3 sequences, around 30% detected once. Germline loops: CDR1 LNHDA, CDR2 SQIVND (reference sequence). The CDR3 loop spans 16 amino acids. The V end lost 3 bases, the J end lost 4 bases, and 18 bases lay between the germline ends. This receptor was identified in a female donor with breast cancer. Some clones in this sample may be carry-over from other donors' samples. The material sequenced was axillary lymph node tissue. The chain joins TRBV19 to TRBJ1-1; no clear D gene. CDR3 bases: TGTGCCAGTAGTATCGGGCCAGGTCCCATGAGCACTGAAGCTTTCTTT. This sequence encodes CASSIGPGPMSTEAFF. The full variable domain, rest sourced from reference TRBV19 and TRBJ1-1, is DGGITQSPKYLFRKEGQNVTLSCEQNLNHDAMYWYRQDPGQGLRLIYYSQIVNDFQKGDIAEGYSVSREKKESFPLTVTSAQKNPTAFYLCASSIGPGPMSTEAFFGQGTRLTVV.